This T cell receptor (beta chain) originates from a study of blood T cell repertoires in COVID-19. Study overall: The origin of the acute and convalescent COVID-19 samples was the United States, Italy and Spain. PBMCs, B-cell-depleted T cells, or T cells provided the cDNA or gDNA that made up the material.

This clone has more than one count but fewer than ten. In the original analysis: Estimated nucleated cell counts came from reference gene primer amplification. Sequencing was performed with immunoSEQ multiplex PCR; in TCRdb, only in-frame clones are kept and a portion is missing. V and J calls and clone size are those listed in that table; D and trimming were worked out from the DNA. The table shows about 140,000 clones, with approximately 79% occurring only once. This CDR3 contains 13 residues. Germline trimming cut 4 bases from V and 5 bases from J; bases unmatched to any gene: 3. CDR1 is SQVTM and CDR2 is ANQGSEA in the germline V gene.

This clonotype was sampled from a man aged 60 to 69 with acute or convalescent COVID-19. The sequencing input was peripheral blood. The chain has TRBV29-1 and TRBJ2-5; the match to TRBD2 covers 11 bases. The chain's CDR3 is CSVGLAGGETQYF. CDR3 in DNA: TGCAGCGTTGGATTAGCGGGGGGGGAGACCCAGTACTTC.